This T cell receptor beta chain came from a study of preoperative IRX-2 immunotherapy in early breast cancer. Profiling relied on immunoSEQ multiplex PCR, and the TCRdb table lists in-frame clones only, not all of them. Found here are around 24,000 clones, about 75% of them singletons; the top ten hold about 6.8%. This clone was seen a few times. Specified treatment: preoperative locoregional IRX-2 cytokine immunotherapy. Preoperative locoregional IRX-2 cytokine immunotherapy was tested in the phase Ib source study. V shed 2 bases and J 6 bases; nucleotides not matched to a gene: 11. The CDR3 has 17 residues. Germline lookup yields CDR1 SGHVS and CDR2 FNYEAQ.

This clonotype originated in a human donor with breast cancer. The rearrangement joins TRBV7-6 to TRBJ2-7; 12 bases line up with TRBD1. The sequences come from lymph node tissue, collected after IRX-2 immunotherapy. CDR3 nucleotide sequence: TGTGCCAGCAGCTTACGCCCCCGGGGGACAGGGGGCGTCGAGCAGTACTTC. Its protein product is CASSLRPRGTGGVEQYF.